This T cell receptor (beta chain) is drawn from a study of blood T cell repertoires in COVID-19. Per the germline V gene, CDR1 is SGHRS and CDR2 is YFSETQ. The CDR3 sequence is 13 residues long. V was cut by 4 bases and J by 1 base, with 8 bases left in between. Libraries were prepared by immunoSEQ multiplex PCR; TCRdb keeps only in-frame clonotypes and omits some of them. This sample has fewer than 500,000 clones, with around 87% found just once. This chain uses TRBV5-1 with TRBJ1-1; D is undetermined. The sample comprised PBMCs or T cells enriched from blood (not recorded which). The receptor comes from a man younger than 40 who had recovered from COVID-19. The CDR3 region is CASSLSSNTEAFF. The CDR3 coding sequence is TGCGCCAGCAGCCTGTCTTCGAACACTGAAGCTTTCTTT.